This T cell receptor (beta chain) was profiled in a study of beta chain features in type 1 diabetes. General observations from the study: TCRB CDR3 length was moderately but significantly reduced in all four CD4+ subsets of Type 1 diabetes patients.

This clone was seen more than once but under ten times. Antigen unknown. Expressed TCRB transcripts were sequenced after all isolated RNA was converted to cDNA. The repertoire was sequenced with immunoSEQ multiplex PCR; TCRdb's copy has only in-frame clones and lacks some. The sample records approximately 50,000 clones, roughly 39% being singletons. The germline CDR1 and CDR2 sequences are SGHAT and FQNNGV. The CDR3 is made up of 15 amino acids. The ends lost 6 bases at V and 2 bases at J; junction bases unmatched: 9. Purity exceeded 95% in all sorted populations. The clonotype was recovered from a man aged 25 to 40 with type 1 diabetes. Sequencing was performed on Tregs from blood. This chain joins TRBV11-2 and TRBJ2-5, with TRBD2 identical over 7 bases. This chain's CDR3 is CASREMGLMQETQYF. In DNA form, the CDR3 reads TGTGCCAGCAGAGAGATGGGACTAATGCAAGAGACCCAGTACTTC.